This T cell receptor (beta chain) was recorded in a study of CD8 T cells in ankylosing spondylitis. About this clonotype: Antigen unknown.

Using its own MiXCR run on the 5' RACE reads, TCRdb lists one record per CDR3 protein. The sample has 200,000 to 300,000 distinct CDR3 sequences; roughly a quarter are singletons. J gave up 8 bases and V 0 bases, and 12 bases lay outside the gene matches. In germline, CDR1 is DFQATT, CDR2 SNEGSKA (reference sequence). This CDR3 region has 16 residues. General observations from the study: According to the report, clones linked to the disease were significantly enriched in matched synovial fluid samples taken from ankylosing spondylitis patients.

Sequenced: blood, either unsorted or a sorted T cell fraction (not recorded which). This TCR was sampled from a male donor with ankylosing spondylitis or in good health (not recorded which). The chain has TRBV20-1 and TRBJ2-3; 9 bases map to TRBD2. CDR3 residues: CSARDRLAGWLGTQYF. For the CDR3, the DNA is TGCAGTGCTAGAGATAGGCTAGCGGGGTGGCTCGGTACGCAGTATTTT.